These 24 T cell receptor beta chains came from one sample sequenced in a study of cytomegalovirus exposure and HLA in healthy donors. The protocol was immunoSEQ multiplex PCR, while the TCRdb copy is restricted to in-frame clones and leaves out a portion. The sample lists about 160,000 clones; roughly 86% were seen once. The sequencing input was PBMCs. These TCRs come from a woman between 18 and 29 years old in good health and CMV-seropositive.

This sequence joins TRBV2 and TRBJ2-3; 7 positions agree with TRBD2. This CDR3 contains 14 residues. The V segment lost 4 bases and the J segment 3 bases; nucleotides outside the gene matches: 4. From germline, CDR1 is SNHLY and CDR2 FYNNEI. The CDR3 DNA follows: TGTGCCAGCAGTGCCGACGGGGGGACAGATACGCAGTATTTT. Translated, it gives CASSADGGTDTQYF.

V gene TRBV2 combines with J gene TRBJ1-1; tentative D call: TRBD1 (6 bases). Germline V lookup: CDR1 SNHLY, CDR2 FYNNEI. V was cut by 7 bases and J by 1 base, with 7 bases left in between. This CDR3 region has 12 residues. The CDR3 DNA is TGTGCCAGCAAGGGGGAGAACACTGAAGCTTTCTTT. Translated: CASKGENTEAFF.

V gene TRBV15 combines with J gene TRBJ2-4, with D uncertain. Germline V gene sequence: CDR1 LNHNV, CDR2 YYDKDF (reference sequence). The V end was cut by 5 bases, the J end by 0 bases, with 8 bases between. This CDR3 region has 14 residues. The CDR3 loop is CATSLERAKNIQYF. In DNA form, the CDR3 reads TGTGCCACCAGCCTGGAGCGAGCCAAAAACATTCAGTACTTC. The whole variable domain, remainder taken from reference TRBV15 and TRBJ2-4, is DAMVIQNPRYQVTQFGKPVTLSCSQTLNHNVMYWYQQKSSQAPKLLFHYYDKDFNNEADTPDNFQSRRPNTSFCFLDIRSPGLGDTAMYLCATSLERAKNIQYFGAGTRLSVL.

V is TRBV18 and J is TRBJ2-3; no definite D call. The V end was cut by 2 bases, the J end by 0 bases, with 9 bases between. Germline V gives CDR1 KGHSH, CDR2 LQKENI. The CDR3 has 15 amino acids. The CDR3 reads CASSPGGQSTDTQYF. CDR3 nucleotide sequence: TGTGCCAGCTCACCAGGCGGCCAAAGCACAGATACGCAGTATTTT. The full variable domain, with the rest looked up from reference TRBV18 and TRBJ2-3, is NAGVMQNPRHLVRRRGQEARLRCSPMKGHSHVYWYRQLPEEGLKFMVYLQKENIIDESGMPKERFSAEFPKEGPSILRIQQVVRGDSAAYFCASSPGGQSTDTQYFGPGTRLTVL.

V and J are TRBV11-1 and TRBJ1-1, with D possibly being TRBD1 (6 bases). The ends were cut back, 5 bases at V and 2 bases at J, with 15 bases in the middle. The CDR3 spans 15 residues. Per germline, CDR1 SGHAT and CDR2 FQDESV (reference sequence). In DNA, the CDR3 is TGTGCCAGCAGCCTGCTTCGGACAGCCAACACTGAAGCTTTCTTT. Its translation: CASSLLRTANTEAFF.

The rearrangement joins TRBV4-2 to TRBJ2-2; TRBD2 aligns across 14 bases. This CDR3 is 17 amino acids long. With 5 bases clipped from V and 4 bases from J, the junction kept 6 bases outside the gene matches. The germline V gene has CDR1 LGHNA and CDR2 YNFKEQ. CDR3 in amino acids: CASSDRTSGRPTGELFF. Written as DNA, the CDR3 is TGTGCCAGCAGCGACCGGACTAGCGGGAGGCCCACCGGGGAGCTGTTTTTT.

The CDR3 nucleotides are TGTGCCAGCAGCTTTATGGGACAGGGGCCCTACGAGCAGTACTTC. This sequence encodes CASSFMGQGPYEQYF. The chain carries TRBV7-9 and TRBJ2-7, with 10 bases that match TRBD1. The CDR3 sequence is 15 residues long. Germline-derived CDR1 and CDR2 are SEHNR and FQNEAQ (reference sequence). With 3 bases clipped from V and 2 bases from J, the junction kept 4 bases outside the gene matches.

The J gene is TRBJ2-3, the V gene TRBV30; D remains unclear. The CDR3 contains 13 residues. V was cut by 1 base and J by 4 bases, with 9 bases left in between. Germline-derived CDR1 and CDR2 are GTSNPN and SVGIG (reference sequence). This chain's CDR3 is CAWSAGTSDTQYF. CDR3 in DNA: TGTGCCTGGAGTGCGGGTACGTCAGATACGCAGTATTTT.

The chain combines TRBV28 with TRBJ1-4, with D uncertain. This CDR3 is built from 16 residues. Trimming shortened V by 2 bases and J by 4 bases, and 14 bases separated the two germline ends. Germline CDR1 MDHEN, CDR2 SYDVKM. The CDR3 nucleotides read TGTGCCAGCAGTTTAAACTCAGGAGGGTATAATGAAAAACTGTTTTTT. Translation gives CASSLNSGGYNEKLFF. The full variable domain, rest sourced from reference TRBV28 and TRBJ1-4, is DVKVTQSSRYLVKRTGEKVFLECVQDMDHENMFWYRQDPGLGLRLIYFSYDVKMKEKGDIPEGYSVSREKKERFSLILESASTNQTSMYLCASSLNSGGYNEKLFFGSGTQLSVL.

This chain uses TRBV7-2 with TRBJ2-3; D is possibly TRBD2 (6 bases). In germline, CDR1 is SGHTA, CDR2 FQGNSA. V was pared by 5 bases and J by 4 bases, with 16 bases between. The CDR3 sequence is 15 residues long. Written as DNA, the CDR3 is TGTGCCAGCAGCCCTGACGGGAGAGGAGCAGATACGCAGTATTTT. Amino acids: CASSPDGRGADTQYF.

This clone came up a few times. The gene calls are TRBV9 and TRBJ2-1; TRBD2 aligns across 13 bases. The CDR3 consists of 15 residues. V shed 4 bases and J 8 bases; nucleotides not matched to a gene: 6. Germline lookup yields CDR1 SGDLS and CDR2 YYNGEE. The CDR3 reads CASSKGLAGVDEQFF. The CDR3 DNA is TGTGCCAGCAGCAAAGGACTAGCGGGAGTAGATGAGCAGTTCTTC.

This chain joins TRBV5-6 and TRBJ2-1; 7 bases match TRBD2. The CDR3 spans 15 residues. Looked up from germline, CDR1 is SGHDT and CDR2 is YYEEEE. V dropped 2 bases and J dropped 3; count of bases not matched to a gene: 5. The CDR3 spells CASSLIGDYYNEQFF. Written as DNA, the CDR3 is TGTGCCAGCAGCTTAATCGGGGACTACTACAATGAGCAGTTCTTC.

V gene TRBV7-9 combines with J gene TRBJ2-7; 7 bases are shared with TRBD1. J was trimmed by 2 bases and V by 4 bases; bases with no gene match: 5. Germline CDR1 SEHNR, CDR2 FQNEAQ (reference sequence). This CDR3 is built from 14 residues. Written as DNA, the CDR3 is TGTGCCAGCAGCTCGGCAGGGGGACCCTACGAGCAGTACTTC. It specifies CASSSAGGPYEQYF.

The chain links TRBV2 to TRBJ1-4, with 8 nucleotides matching TRBD1. The CDR3 has 14 residues. CDR1 and CDR2 from the germline V gene are SNHLY and FYNNEI. J lost 8 bases, V lost 4 bases, and 6 bases had no gene match. CDR3 loop: CASSADRVGEKLFF. The CDR3 region has the DNA TGTGCCAGCAGTGCGGACAGGGTAGGGGAAAAACTGTTTTTT.

CDR3 DNA sequence: TGTGCCAGCAGCTTGTTGGGCAGGGGGAAAGCTAATGAAAAACTGTTTTTT. The encoded protein is CASSLLGRGKANEKLFF. The V call is TRBV5-4, the J call TRBJ1-4; TRBD1 matches at 7 bases. Looked up from germline, CDR1 is SGHNT and CDR2 is YYREEE (reference sequence). V lost 1 base and J lost 3; bases outside the gene matches: 9. This CDR3 has 17 amino acids.

The chain employs TRBV28 and TRBJ2-2; the D gene is possibly TRBD2 (5 bases). There are 11 residues in the CDR3. Per the germline V gene, CDR1 is MDHEN and CDR2 is SYDVKM. Trimming left V 4 bases short and J 13 bases short, with 10 bases between. The CDR3 region has the DNA TGTGCCAGCAGTTCCCTCGAGGGGCTGTTTTTT. Residues: CASSSLEGLFF.

This clone was observed a single time. The chain employs TRBV11-2 and TRBJ2-7; D gene unclear. The CDR3 spans 14 residues. CDR1 is SGHAT, CDR2 FQNNGV, per germline. V lost 6 bases to trimming and J lost 2 bases, with 14 bases between them. The CDR3 spells CASSPPWRPYEQYF. The CDR3 DNA follows: TGTGCCAGCAGTCCTCCCTGGCGGCCCTACGAGCAGTACTTC. Full variable domain (rest looked up from reference TRBV11-2 and TRBJ2-7): EAGVAQSPRYKIIEKRQSVAFWCNPISGHATLYWYQQILGQGPKLLIQFQNNGVVDDSQLPKDRFSAERLKGVDSTLKIQPAKLEDSAVYLCASSPPWRPYEQYFGPGTRLTVT.

The chain has TRBV11-3 and TRBJ2-1; 11 bases are shared with TRBD2. Germline values: CDR1 SGHNT, CDR2 YENEEA. V gave up 1 base and J gave up 4 bases; unmatched junction bases: 0. The CDR3 consists of 15 residues. This CDR3 reads CASSLGLAGYNEQFF. CDR3 nucleotide sequence: TGTGCCAGCAGCTTAGGACTAGCGGGGTACAATGAGCAGTTCTTC.

The table lists this clone with a count of one. The genes are TRBV7-9 and TRBJ1-2; tentatively, D is TRBD1 (5 bases). Trimming left V 4 bases short and J 4 bases short, with 10 bases between. The CDR3 contains 13 residues. The germline CDR1 and CDR2 sequences are SEHNR and FQNEAQ (reference sequence). Here the CDR3 reads CASSSRQFYGYTF. The DNA of the CDR3 is TGTGCCAGCAGCTCGAGACAGTTCTATGGCTACACCTTC. The full variable domain, in which reference TRBV7-9 and TRBJ1-2 provide the parts outside the CDR3, is DTGVSQNPRHKITKRGQNVTFRCDPISEHNRLYWYRQTLGQGPEFLTYFQNEAQLEKSRLLSDRFSAERPKGSFSTLEIQRTEQGDSAMYLCASSSRQFYGYTFGSGTRLTVV.

The rearrangement uses TRBV30 and TRBJ1-1, with TRBD1 as a possible D gene (5 bases). Trimming left V 0 bases short and J 4 bases short, with 18 bases between. The CDR3 is 16 residues long. The germline CDR1 and CDR2 sequences are GTSNPN and SVGIG (reference sequence). Here the CDR3 reads CAWSVRFLSGGTEAFF. The CDR3 region has the DNA TGTGCCTGGAGTGTACGTTTCTTGTCGGGGGGCACTGAAGCTTTCTTT.

This chain links TRBV23-1 with TRBJ2-1, with 11 bases that match TRBD1. TRBV23-1 is designated an ORF whose function remains uncertain. Trimming at V came to 6 bases and at J to 7 bases, leaving 17 bases not matched to a gene. The CDR3 contains 18 residues. DNA for the CDR3: TGCGCCAGCAGCTGGACAGGGGGCAGTGGACTAGCACGAAATGAGCAGTTCTTC. Encoded protein: CASSWTGGSGLARNEQFF.

This clone was seen just once. This sequence joins TRBV5-1 and TRBJ2-1, with D maybe TRBD2 (5 bases). The V gene lost 0 bases and the J gene lost 10 bases, with 14 bases spanning the gap. Germline V gene lookup returns CDR1 SGHRS and CDR2 YFSETQ. There are 14 residues in the CDR3. The CDR3 spells CASSLDFSSGEQFF. CDR3 sequence (DNA): TGCGCCAGCAGCTTGGACTTCTCTTCGGGAGAGCAGTTCTTC. The variable domain in full, completed from reference TRBV5-1 and TRBJ2-1, reads KAGVTQTPRYLIKTRGQQVTLSCSPISGHRSVSWYQQTPGQGLQFLFEYFSETQRNKGNFPGRFSGRQFSNSRSEMNVSTLELGDSALYLCASSLDFSSGEQFFGPGTRLTVL.

The chain employs TRBV7-8 and TRBJ2-2; D call uncertain. This CDR3 comprises 15 residues. Germline lookup yields CDR1 SGHVS and CDR2 FQNEAQ. Trimming left V 3 bases short and J 4 bases short, with 12 bases between. The CDR3 spells CASSFSAPSTGELFF. In DNA, the CDR3 is TGTGCCAGCAGCTTCTCCGCCCCCAGCACCGGGGAGCTGTTTTTT.

The V and J genes are TRBV6-5 and TRBJ2-2, with a possible D match to TRBD1 (5 bases). Germline V gene sequence: CDR1 MNHEY, CDR2 SVGAGI. The length of the CDR3 is 13 residues. V lost 7 bases and J 6 bases, leaving 12 bases between the germline ends. As DNA, the CDR3 is TGTGCCAGCACCCGACAAGGGGCCGGGGAGCTGTTTTTT. Its protein product is CASTRQGAGELFF.